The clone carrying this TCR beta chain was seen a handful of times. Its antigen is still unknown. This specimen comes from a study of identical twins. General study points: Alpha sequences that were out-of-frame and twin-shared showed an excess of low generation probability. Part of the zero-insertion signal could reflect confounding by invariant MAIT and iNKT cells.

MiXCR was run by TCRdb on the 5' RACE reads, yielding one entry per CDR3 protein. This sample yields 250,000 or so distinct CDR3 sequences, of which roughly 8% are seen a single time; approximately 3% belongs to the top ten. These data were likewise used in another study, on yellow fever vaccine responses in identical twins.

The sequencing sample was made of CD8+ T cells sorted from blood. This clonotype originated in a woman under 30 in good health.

CDR3 amino acids: CASSFLLAGGGYSYNEQFF. For the CDR3, the DNA is TGTGCCAGCAGTTTTCTCCTAGCGGGAGGAGGATACTCCTACAATGAGCAGTTCTTC. The V and J genes are TRBV12-3 or TRBV12-4 and TRBJ2-1; 11 nucleotides agree with TRBD2. Trimming cost V 3 bases and J 0 bases; bases outside gene matches: 10. This CDR3 has 19 amino acids.